Sequencing of this T cell receptor beta chain was carried out in a study of blood T cell repertoires in COVID-19. Background on the study: Both acute and convalescent COVID-19 samples were obtained from the United States, Italy and Spain. PBMCs, B-cell-depleted T cells, or T cells provided the cDNA or gDNA that made up the material.

V was clipped by 4 bases and J by 5 bases, with 20 bases between them. This CDR3 is 17 amino acids long. The V gene's germline CDR1 is MNHEY and CDR2 SMNVEV (reference sequence). Repertoires were generated with immunoSEQ multiplex PCR, while TCRdb's copy carries only in-frame clones and drops some. The sample records under 35,000 clones, roughly three quarters being singletons. The source is a man older than 75 with acute or convalescent COVID-19. V is TRBV27 and J is TRBJ2-2; D is undetermined. The sequenced sample was peripheral blood. The CDR3 sequence is CASSYGPRVQPTGELFF. CDR3 DNA sequence: TGTGCCAGCAGTTACGGCCCACGGGTGCAGCCGACCGGGGAGCTGTTTTTT.